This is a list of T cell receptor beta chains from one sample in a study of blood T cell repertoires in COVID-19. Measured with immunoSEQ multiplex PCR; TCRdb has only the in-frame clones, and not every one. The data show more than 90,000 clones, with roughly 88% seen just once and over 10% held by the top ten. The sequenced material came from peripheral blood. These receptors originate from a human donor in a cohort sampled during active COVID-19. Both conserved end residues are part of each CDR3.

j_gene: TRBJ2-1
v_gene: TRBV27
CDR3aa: CASRLQAGNEQFF

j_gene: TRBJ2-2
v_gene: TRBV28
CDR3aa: CASSLGRGPNTGELFF

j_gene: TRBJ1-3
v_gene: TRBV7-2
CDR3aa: CASSFQQGNTIYF

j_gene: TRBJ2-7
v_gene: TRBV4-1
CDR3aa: CASRLGQGVSYEQYF

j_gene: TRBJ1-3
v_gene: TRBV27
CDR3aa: CASSPGQGTPQRNTIYF

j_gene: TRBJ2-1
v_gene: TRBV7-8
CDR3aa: CASSLTSGVAYNEQFF

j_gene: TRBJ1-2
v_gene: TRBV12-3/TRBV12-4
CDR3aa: CASSRTGSGYTF

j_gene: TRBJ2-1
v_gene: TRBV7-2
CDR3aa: CASSLTGSAYNEQFF

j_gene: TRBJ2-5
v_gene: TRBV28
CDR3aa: CASSLFLSQETQYF

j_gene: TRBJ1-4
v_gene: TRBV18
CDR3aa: CASSSTGGLNEKLFF

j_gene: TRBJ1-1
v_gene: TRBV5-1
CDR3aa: CASSSRQALNTEAFF

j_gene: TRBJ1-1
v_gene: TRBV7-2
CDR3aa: CASSLRSGNTEAFF

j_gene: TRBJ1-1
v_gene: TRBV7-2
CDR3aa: CASSRGQLNTEAFF

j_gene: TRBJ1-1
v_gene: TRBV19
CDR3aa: CASRPTTNTEAFF

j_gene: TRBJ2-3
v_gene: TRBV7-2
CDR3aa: CASSFDRGSTDTQYF

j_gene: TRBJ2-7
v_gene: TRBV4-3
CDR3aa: CASSQDLGGGSYEQYF

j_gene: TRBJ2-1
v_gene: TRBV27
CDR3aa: CASSLSSSGPRQFF

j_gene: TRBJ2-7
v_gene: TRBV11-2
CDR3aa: CASSLGLAGEKINEQYF

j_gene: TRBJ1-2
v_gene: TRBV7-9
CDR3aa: CASSSGQGARTF

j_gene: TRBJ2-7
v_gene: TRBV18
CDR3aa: CASSPDRTGAYEQYF

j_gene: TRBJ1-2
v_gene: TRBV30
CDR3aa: CAWSVQGAGGYTF

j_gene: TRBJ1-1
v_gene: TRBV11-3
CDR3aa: CASSFRNTEAFF

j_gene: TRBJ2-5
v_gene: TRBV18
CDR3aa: CASSPGTGEETQYF

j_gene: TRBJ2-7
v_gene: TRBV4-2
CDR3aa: CASSQGGKDFSYEQYF

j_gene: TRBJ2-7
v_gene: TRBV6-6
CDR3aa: CASSYADRGDEQYF

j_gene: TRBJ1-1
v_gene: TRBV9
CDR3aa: CASSVEGQGNTEAFF

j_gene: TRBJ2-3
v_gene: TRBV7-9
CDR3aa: CASSFGLTYTDTQYF

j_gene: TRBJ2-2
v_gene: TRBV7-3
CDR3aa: CASSLDPGGPGELFF

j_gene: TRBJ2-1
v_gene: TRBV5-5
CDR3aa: CASSFPGGEQFF

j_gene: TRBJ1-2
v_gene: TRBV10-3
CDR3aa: CAIQGLNYGYTF

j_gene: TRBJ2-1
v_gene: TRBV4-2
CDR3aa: CASSQRLAGLGGNEQFF

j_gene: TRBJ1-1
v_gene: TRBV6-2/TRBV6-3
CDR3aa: CASSFSGTVTEAFF

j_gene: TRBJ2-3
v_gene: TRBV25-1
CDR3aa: CASSPWGNTDTQYF

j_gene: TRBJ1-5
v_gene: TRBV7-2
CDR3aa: CASSLLVDQPQHF

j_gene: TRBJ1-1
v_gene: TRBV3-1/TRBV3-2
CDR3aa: CASSQDLFGPREAFF

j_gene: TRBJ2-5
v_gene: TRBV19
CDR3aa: CASSIGTGYQETQYF

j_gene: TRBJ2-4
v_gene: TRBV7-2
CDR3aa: CASSLGGLIPGKNIQYF

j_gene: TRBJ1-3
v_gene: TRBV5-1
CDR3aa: CASSLGRTGGISSGNTIYF

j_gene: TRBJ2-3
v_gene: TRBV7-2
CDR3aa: CASSRLVADTQYF

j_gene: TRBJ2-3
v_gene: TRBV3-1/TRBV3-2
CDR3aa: CASSQEGGGPTDTQYF

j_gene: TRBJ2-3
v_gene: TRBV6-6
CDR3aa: CASSYGGSTGTDTQYF

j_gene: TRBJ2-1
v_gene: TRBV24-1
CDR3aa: CATSDAGQGDETEQFF

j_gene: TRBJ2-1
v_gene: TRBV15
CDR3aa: CATSRAGQVYNEQFF

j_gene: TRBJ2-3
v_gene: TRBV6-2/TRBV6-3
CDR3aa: CASSSTPGTSRGTDTQYF

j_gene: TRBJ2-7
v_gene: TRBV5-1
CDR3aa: CASSREGPDEQYF

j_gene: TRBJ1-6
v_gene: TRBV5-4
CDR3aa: CASSSGTGVDSPLHF

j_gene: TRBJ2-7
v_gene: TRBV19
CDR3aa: CASSAQGAGEPYEQYF

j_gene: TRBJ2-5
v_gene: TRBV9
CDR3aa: CASSVGNRRGGETQYF

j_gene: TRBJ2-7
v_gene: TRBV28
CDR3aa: CASSLGGADYEQYF

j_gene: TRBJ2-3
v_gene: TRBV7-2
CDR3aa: CASSLAATGTDTQYF

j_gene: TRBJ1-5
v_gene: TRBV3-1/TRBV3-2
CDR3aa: CASSQVPGGGNQPQHF

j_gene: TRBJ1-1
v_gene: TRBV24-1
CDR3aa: CATSDLGRGTGAFF

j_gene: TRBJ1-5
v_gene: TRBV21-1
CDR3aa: CASSKALSGVLRDQPQHF

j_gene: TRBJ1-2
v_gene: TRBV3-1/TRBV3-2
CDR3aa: CASSQVVGGGYTF

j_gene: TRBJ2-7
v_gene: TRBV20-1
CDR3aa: CSASPSSGSYEQYF

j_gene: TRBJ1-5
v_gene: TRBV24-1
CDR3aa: CATSELTDSANQPQHF

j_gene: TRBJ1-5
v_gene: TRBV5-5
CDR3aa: CASSSDHRGSNQPQHF

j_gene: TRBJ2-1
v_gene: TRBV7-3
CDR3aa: CASSLPGLAGGELVDEQFF

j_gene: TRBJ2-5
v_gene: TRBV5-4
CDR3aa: CASSRAGGREETQYF

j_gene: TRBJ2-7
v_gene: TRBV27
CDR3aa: CASSLSASGPYEQYF